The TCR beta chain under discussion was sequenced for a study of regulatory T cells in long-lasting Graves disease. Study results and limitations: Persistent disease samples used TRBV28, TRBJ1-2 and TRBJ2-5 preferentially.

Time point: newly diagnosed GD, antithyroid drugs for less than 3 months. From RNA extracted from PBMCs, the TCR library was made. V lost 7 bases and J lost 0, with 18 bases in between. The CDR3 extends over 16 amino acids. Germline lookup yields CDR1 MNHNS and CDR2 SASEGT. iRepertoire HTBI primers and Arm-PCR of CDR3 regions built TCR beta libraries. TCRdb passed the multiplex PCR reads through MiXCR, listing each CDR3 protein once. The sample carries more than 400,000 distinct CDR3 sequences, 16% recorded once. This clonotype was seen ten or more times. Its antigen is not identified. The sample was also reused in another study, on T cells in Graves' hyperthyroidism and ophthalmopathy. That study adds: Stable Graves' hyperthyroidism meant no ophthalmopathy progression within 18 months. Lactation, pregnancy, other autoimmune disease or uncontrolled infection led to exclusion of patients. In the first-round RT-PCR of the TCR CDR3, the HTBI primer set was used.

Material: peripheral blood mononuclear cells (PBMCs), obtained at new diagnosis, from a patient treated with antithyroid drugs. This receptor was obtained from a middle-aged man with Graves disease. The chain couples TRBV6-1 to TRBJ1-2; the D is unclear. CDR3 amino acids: CASISAFGKPNYGYTF. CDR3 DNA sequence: TGTGCCAGCATCTCCGCTTTCGGGAAACCTAACTATGGCTACACCTTC.